Listed here are 20 T cell receptor beta chains from one sample, sequenced in a study of shared clonotypes between healthy human individuals. Only in-frame clones appear in the TCRdb table, and some are missing; sequencing was by immunoSEQ multiplex PCR. The sample lists hundreds of thousands of clones; roughly four fifths were seen once. The sample was PBMCs. Source of these receptors: a woman aged 40 to 49 in good health. Some clones in this sample may be carry-over from other donors' samples.

The V and J genes are TRBV6-1 and TRBJ2-7; D is unclear. This CDR3 contains 14 residues. Trimming took 2 bases from V and 2 from J, leaving 10 bases between them. Germline-derived CDR1 and CDR2 are MNHNS and SASEGT. The CDR3 sequence: CASSEQEPTYEQYF. In DNA, the CDR3 is TGTGCCAGCAGTGAACAGGAGCCAACCTACGAGCAGTACTTC.

The chain joins TRBV11-2 to TRBJ2-3; TRBD2 agrees at 12 bases. The CDR3 contains 17 residues. The germline CDR1 and CDR2 sequences are SGHAT and FQNNGV. J gave up 2 bases and V 1 base, and 4 bases lay outside the gene matches. CDR3 sequence (DNA): TGTGCCAGCAGCTTAGTGAGACTAGCGGGAGTCACAGATACGCAGTATTTT. Its protein product is CASSLVRLAGVTDTQYF.

This chain uses TRBV13 with TRBJ1-2; 7 bases map to TRBD1. Germline V gene data show CDR1 as PRHDT and CDR2 as FYEKMQ (reference sequence). Unmatched junction bases numbered 12, after V lost 3 bases and J lost 2 bases. This CDR3 is 17 amino acids long. The CDR3 here is CASSLWGGTANNYGYTF. DNA for the CDR3: TGTGCCAGCAGCTTGTGGGGTGGGACAGCAAACAACTATGGCTACACCTTC.

The J gene is TRBJ2-7, the V gene TRBV27, with D hard to call. Trimming removed 5 bases from V and 6 bases from J, with 20 bases in between. CDR1 MNHEY and CDR2 SMNVEV come from the germline V gene (reference sequence). The length of the CDR3 is 15 residues. In DNA, the CDR3 is TGTGCCAGCAGTCCCCAGGTTGGCAGACCAGGCGAGCAGTACTTC. This gives the protein CASSPQVGRPGEQYF.

The chain carries TRBV19 and TRBJ1-1; perhaps TRBD1 as D (5 bases). Between the trimmed V and J ends, which lost 4 bases and 11 bases, there was a span of 17 bases. The germline V gene has CDR1 LNHDA and CDR2 SQIVND (reference sequence). The CDR3 totals 13 residues. CDR3 sequence reads: CASSRGPSGLAFF. CDR3 in DNA: TGTGCCAGTAGTAGGGGCCCCTCAGGATTGGCTTTCTTT.

The chain employs TRBV9 and TRBJ1-1; weak D call: TRBD1 (5 bases). The CDR3 is 13 residues long. V was clipped by 5 bases and J by 5 bases, with 13 bases between them. The germline V gene encodes CDR1 SGDLS and CDR2 YYNGEE. In DNA, the CDR3 is TGTGCCAGCAGTGATACGGGGGGGACTGAAGCTTTCTTT. Protein: CASSDTGGTEAFF.

Only one count was recorded for this clone. V usage is TRBV19 and J usage is TRBJ2-3, with D possibly TRBD1 on 6 matching bases. Germline V gene data show CDR1 as LNHDA and CDR2 as SQIVND (reference sequence). The CDR3 length is 17 residues. Trimming left V 6 bases short and J 0 bases short, with 19 bases between. The CDR3 nucleotides are TGTGCCAGTAGGGGGGCCCCGGGCCTCGCTAGCACAGATACGCAGTATTTT. This sequence encodes CASRGAPGLASTDTQYF. Full variable domain (missing parts from reference TRBV19 and TRBJ2-3): DGGITQSPKYLFRKEGQNVTLSCEQNLNHDAMYWYRQDPGQGLRLIYYSQIVNDFQKGDIAEGYSVSREKKESFPLTVTSAQKNPTAFYLCASRGAPGLASTDTQYFGPGTRLTVL.

This chain joins TRBV19 and TRBJ1-5; D not resolved. From germline, CDR1 is LNHDA and CDR2 SQIVND (reference sequence). Deletions cut 5 bases from V and 0 bases from J, with 11 bases between. The CDR3 loop spans 15 amino acids. The CDR3 reads CASSEPPPSNQPQHF. Here the CDR3 DNA reads TGTGCCAGTAGTGAACCACCCCCTAGCAATCAGCCCCAGCATTTT. Supplemented by reference TRBV19 and TRBJ1-5, the full variable domain reads DGGITQSPKYLFRKEGQNVTLSCEQNLNHDAMYWYRQDPGQGLRLIYYSQIVNDFQKGDIAEGYSVSREKKESFPLTVTSAQKNPTAFYLCASSEPPPSNQPQHFGDGTRLSIL.

Concerning this clone itself: A much larger clone lies a single base off, so this may be a read error. The genes are TRBV4-3 and TRBJ1-3, with 8 bases lining up with TRBD1. The CDR3 runs 16 residues. Germline assignment: CDR1 LGHNA and CDR2 YSLEER. The CDR3: CASSQAPTGVDNIIYF. The DNA of the CDR3 is TGCGCCAGCAGCCAAGCACCGACAGGGGTTGATAACATCATATATTTT.

The chain couples TRBV7-6 to TRBJ2-7; tentatively, D is TRBD2 (6 bases). The CDR3 runs 14 residues. Trimming took 5 bases from V and 4 from J, leaving 15 bases between them. The germline V gene has CDR1 SGHVS and CDR2 FNYEAQ. CDR3 in amino acids: CASSPRDSNYEQYF. The CDR3 bases are TGTGCCAGCAGCCCTCGGGACTCGAATTACGAGCAGTACTTC.

This clone was observed once. This chain links TRBV30 with TRBJ1-5; 7 bases align to TRBD1. The CDR3 is made up of 14 amino acids. V was pared by 3 bases and J by 4 bases, with 6 bases of the junction left unmatched. Germline CDR1 reads GTSNPN; CDR2 reads SVGIG (reference sequence). The DNA of the CDR3 is TGTGCCTGGAGCGGGACAGCGACTAATCAGCCCCAGCATTTT. This translates into CAWSGTATNQPQHF.

DNA of the CDR3: TGTGCCAGCAGTTACGGACAGAACACTGAAGCTTTCTTT. It is translated as CASSYGQNTEAFF. The rearrangement uses TRBV6-5 and TRBJ1-1; tentatively, D is TRBD1 (5 bases). Trimming took off 2 bases at V and 1 base at J, with 5 bases between the two ends. The CDR3 spans 13 residues. The V gene's germline CDR1 is MNHEY and CDR2 SVGAGI.

The gene calls are TRBV21-1 and TRBJ2-1; TRBD1, as called in the table, went unchecked against the DNA. TRBV21-1 is reported as a pseudogene. The length of the CDR3 is 12 residues. CDR3 sequence reads: CASRIQGNEQFF. The CDR3 nucleotides read TGTGCCAGCAGGATACAGGGAAATGAGCAGTTCTTC.

The rearrangement links TRBV19 to TRBJ2-7; 8 nucleotides align to TRBD1. Losses at the gene ends were 3 bases for V and 4 bases for J; bases not matched to a gene: 8. Per the germline V gene, CDR1 is LNHDA and CDR2 is SQIVND (reference sequence). This CDR3 contains 15 residues. In DNA, the CDR3 is TGTGCCAGTAGTATCGGGCAGGGGGCAATTTACGAGCAGTACTTC. This codes for CASSIGQGAIYEQYF.

The CDR3 DNA reads TGTGCCAGCAGTTTTTTGGGGACCCAAGAGACCCAGTACTTC. Protein: CASSFLGTQETQYF. J is TRBJ2-5 and V is TRBV27; perhaps D is TRBD1 or TRBD2 (5 bases each). The CDR3 covers 14 residues. Germline lookup yields CDR1 MNHEY and CDR2 SMNVEV (reference sequence). V shed 3 bases and J shed 1 base, with 9 bases lying between them.

As for this clone: Relative to the germline gene, one junction end is altered; a read error may explain this. The chain has TRBV4-3 and TRBJ2-1, with 8 bases identical to TRBD1. Germline V gene data show CDR1 as LGHNA and CDR2 as YSLEER. The CDR3 has 15 residues. The CDR3 reads CASSLGQGGYNKQFF. CDR3 nucleotide sequence: TGCGCCAGCAGCCTCGGACAGGGAGGTTACAATAAGCAGTTCTTC.

The V call is TRBV2, the J call TRBJ2-6; perhaps TRBD2 as D (6 bases). Trimming pared 2 bases from V and 2 bases from J, leaving 10 bases between. CDR1 and CDR2 from the germline V gene are SNHLY and FYNNEI. CDR3 size: 16 residues. This CDR3 is CASSERDSPGANVLTF. In nucleotides, the CDR3 is TGTGCCAGCAGTGAAAGGGACTCCCCTGGGGCCAACGTCCTGACTTTC.

The chain couples TRBV30 to TRBJ1-1; TRBD1 is a possible D gene (5 bases). Trimming left V 2 bases short and J 6 bases short, with 10 bases between. Germline V CDR1 and CDR2: GTSNPN, SVGIG (reference sequence). The CDR3 covers 12 residues. The CDR3 loop reads CAWSIGGAEAFF. The CDR3 DNA sequence: TGTGCCTGGAGTATAGGAGGGGCTGAAGCTTTCTTT.

The V gene is TRBV19, the J gene TRBJ1-5, with 9 bases fitting TRBD1. Germline assignment: CDR1 LNHDA and CDR2 SQIVND (reference sequence). The CDR3 extends over 16 amino acids. The junction had 5 bases not matched to a gene; V was cut back by 4 bases and J by 1 base. The CDR3 protein is CASSTRTGVSNQPQHF. In nucleotides, the CDR3 is TGTGCCAGTAGTACCCGGACAGGGGTGAGCAATCAGCCCCAGCATTTT.

J is TRBJ1-1 and V is TRBV5-4; 7 nucleotides line up with TRBD1. V shed 4 bases and J 0 bases; nucleotides not matched to a gene: 6. The CDR3 runs to 15 residues. CDR1 SGHNT and CDR2 YYREEE come from the germline V gene (reference sequence). This chain's CDR3 is CASSPEGQLNTEAFF. In nucleotides, the CDR3 is TGTGCCAGCAGCCCTGAGGGACAGCTGAACACTGAAGCTTTCTTT.